This entry features one T cell receptor (beta chain) sequence. The antigen is not known. Primers used in a second PCR of about 7 to 12 cycles were a sample-barcoded 5' primer and a J-beta primer mix. TCRdb ran MiXCR on the 5' RACE reads and lists one entry per CDR3 protein. The profile shows fewer than 1,000,000 distinct CDR3 sequences, about half of them singletons. These data originate in a study of blood T cells in healthy people across ages. Study-level findings and limits: Long-lived donors exceeded aged donors in naive CD4+ cells and diversity. Conclusively comparing naive with antigen-experienced cells was impossible with unsorted PBMCs.

V lost 2 bases to trimming and J lost 0 bases; unmatched junction nucleotides: 10. Germline loops: CDR1 SGDLS, CDR2 YYNGEE. This CDR3 is built from 19 residues. Material for sequencing was blood. The clonotype originates from an elderly man in good health. The chain couples TRBV9 to TRBJ2-6; 8 nucleotides match TRBD2. The DNA of the CDR3 is TGTGCCAGCAGCGTGGGGCCGGGACTAGGGCTCTCTGGGGCCAACGTCCTGACTTTC. As protein: CASSVGPGLGLSGANVLTF.